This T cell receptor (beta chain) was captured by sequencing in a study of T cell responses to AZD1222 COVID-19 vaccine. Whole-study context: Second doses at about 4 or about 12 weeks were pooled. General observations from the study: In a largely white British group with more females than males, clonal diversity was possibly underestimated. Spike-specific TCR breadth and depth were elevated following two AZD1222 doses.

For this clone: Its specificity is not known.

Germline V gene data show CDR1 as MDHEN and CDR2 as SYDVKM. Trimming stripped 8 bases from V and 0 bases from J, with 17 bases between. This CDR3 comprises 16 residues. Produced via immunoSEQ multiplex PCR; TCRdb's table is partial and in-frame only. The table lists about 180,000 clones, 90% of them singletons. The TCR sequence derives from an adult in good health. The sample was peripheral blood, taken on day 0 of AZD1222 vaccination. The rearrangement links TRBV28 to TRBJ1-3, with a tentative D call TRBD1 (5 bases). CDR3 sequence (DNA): TGTGCCAGCTTAAATTCCGGGGGACCCTCTGGAAACACCATATATTTT. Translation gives CASLNSGGPSGNTIYF.